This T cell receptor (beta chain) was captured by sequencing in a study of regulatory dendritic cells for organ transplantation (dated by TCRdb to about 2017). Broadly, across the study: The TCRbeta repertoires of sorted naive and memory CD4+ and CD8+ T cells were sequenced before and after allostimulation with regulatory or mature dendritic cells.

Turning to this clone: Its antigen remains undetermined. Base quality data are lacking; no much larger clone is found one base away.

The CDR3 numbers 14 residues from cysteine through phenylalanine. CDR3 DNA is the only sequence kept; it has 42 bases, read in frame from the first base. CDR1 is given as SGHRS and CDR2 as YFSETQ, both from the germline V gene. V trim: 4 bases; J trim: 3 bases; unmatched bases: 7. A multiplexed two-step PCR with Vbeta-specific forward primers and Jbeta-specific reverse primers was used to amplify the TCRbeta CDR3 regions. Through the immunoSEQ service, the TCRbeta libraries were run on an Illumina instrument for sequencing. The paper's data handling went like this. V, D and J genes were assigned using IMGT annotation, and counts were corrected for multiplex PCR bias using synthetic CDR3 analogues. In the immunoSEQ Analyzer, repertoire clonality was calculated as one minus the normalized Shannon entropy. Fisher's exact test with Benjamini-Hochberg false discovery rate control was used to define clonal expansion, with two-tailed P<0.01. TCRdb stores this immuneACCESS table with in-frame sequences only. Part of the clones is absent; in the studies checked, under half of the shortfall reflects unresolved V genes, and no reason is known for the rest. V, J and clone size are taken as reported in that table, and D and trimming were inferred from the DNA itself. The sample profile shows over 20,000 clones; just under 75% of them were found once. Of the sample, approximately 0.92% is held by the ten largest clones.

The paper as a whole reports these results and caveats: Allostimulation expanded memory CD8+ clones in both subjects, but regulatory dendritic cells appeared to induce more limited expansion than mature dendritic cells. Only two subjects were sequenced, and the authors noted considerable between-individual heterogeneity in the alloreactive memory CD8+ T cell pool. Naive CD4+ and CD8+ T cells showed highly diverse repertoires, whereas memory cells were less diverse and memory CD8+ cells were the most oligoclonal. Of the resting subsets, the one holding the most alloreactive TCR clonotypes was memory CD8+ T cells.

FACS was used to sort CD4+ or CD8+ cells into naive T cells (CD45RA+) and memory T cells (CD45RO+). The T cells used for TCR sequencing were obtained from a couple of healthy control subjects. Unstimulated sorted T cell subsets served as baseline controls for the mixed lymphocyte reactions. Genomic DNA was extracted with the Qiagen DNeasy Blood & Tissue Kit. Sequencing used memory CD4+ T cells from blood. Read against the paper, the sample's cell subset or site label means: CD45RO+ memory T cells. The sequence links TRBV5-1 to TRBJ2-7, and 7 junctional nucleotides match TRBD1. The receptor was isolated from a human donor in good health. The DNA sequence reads TGCGCCAGCAGCACGACAGGGACCCACTACGAGCAGTACTTC. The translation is CASSTTGTHYEQYF.